This T cell receptor beta chain was observed in a study of blood T cell repertoires in COVID-19. V was pared by 2 bases and J by 0 bases, with 14 bases between. Germline V gene data show CDR1 as SGHVS and CDR2 as FQNEAQ. The CDR3 has 17 residues. As processed by the authors: For nucleated cells, counts were estimated from reference gene primer amplification. TCRdb's copy holds only in-frame clones and misses some; the assay was immunoSEQ multiplex PCR. That table is the source of V, J and clone size, and D and trimming were worked out from the DNA. The table lists roughly 87,000 clones, 84% of them singletons.

This chain connects TRBV7-8 to TRBJ1-5, with D maybe TRBD1 (6 bases). The sample was peripheral blood. The source is a woman aged 55-70 years with acute or convalescent COVID-19. CDR3 in amino acids: CASSLNGQLYSNQPQHF. As DNA, the CDR3 is TGTGCCAGCAGCTTAAATGGACAGTTATATAGCAATCAGCCCCAGCATTTT.